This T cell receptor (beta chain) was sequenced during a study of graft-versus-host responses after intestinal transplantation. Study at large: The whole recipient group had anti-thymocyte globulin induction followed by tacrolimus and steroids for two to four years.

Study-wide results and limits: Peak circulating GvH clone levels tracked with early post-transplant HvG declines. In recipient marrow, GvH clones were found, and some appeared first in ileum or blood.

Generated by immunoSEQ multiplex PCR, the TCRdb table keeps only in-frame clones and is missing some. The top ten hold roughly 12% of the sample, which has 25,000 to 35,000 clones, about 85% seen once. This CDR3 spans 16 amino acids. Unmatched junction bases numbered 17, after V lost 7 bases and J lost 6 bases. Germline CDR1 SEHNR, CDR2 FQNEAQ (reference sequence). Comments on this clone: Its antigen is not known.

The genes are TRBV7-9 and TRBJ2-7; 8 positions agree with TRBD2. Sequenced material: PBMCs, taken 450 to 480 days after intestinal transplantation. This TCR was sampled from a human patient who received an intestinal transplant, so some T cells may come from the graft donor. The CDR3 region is CASIPAGARNLGEQYF. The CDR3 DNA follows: TGTGCCAGCATCCCAGCGGGGGCAAGGAATTTGGGCGAGCAGTACTTC.